This TCR beta chain was identified during a study of blood T cell repertoires in COVID-19. The trim removed 5 bases at V and 6 bases at J, leaving 10 bases unmatched. Germline assignment: CDR1 SGHVS and CDR2 FNYEAQ. The CDR3 runs 15 residues. TCRdb's copy holds only in-frame clones and misses some; the assay was immunoSEQ multiplex PCR. Among about 180,000 clones, 88% were seen once, and the ten largest hold 9%. Clinical history reported by participants formed the basis on which cohorts were assigned. This sequence joins TRBV7-6 and TRBJ2-7; TRBD2 matches 10 bases. Sequenced material: PBMCs or T cells enriched from blood (not recorded which). The TCR was taken from a woman aged 18-30 years who had recovered from COVID-19. In DNA form, the CDR3 reads TGTGCCAGCAGCCCCACTAGCGGGATCTTAGCCGAGCAGTACTTC. This gives the protein CASSPTSGILAEQYF.